This is a list of T cell receptor beta chains from one sample in a study of cytomegalovirus exposure and HLA in healthy donors. Using immunoSEQ multiplex PCR, the repertoire was profiled, and TCRdb retains in-frame clones only, with some absent. Counted here are about 58,000 clones, more than 90% occurring once; the ten biggest clones make up 1.1%. Sequenced sample: PBMCs. These receptors were taken from a man aged 18 to 30 in good health and CMV-seronegative. Each CDR3 is given with its conserved first and last residue. The D gene is left open where the match is weak. Clone size appears in some rows only: once, few, many, or a class for an expanded clone.

v_gene	j_gene	d_gene	abundance	CDR3aa	CDR3nt
TRBV5-1	TRBJ2-7	TRBD2	NA	CASPRLAGMAPGSYEQYF	TGCGCCAGCCCCCGACTAGCGGGAATGGCCCCCGGGTCCTACGAGCAGTACTTC
TRBV2	TRBJ2-3	TRBD2	NA	CASSEGTSSSNTDTQYF	TGTGCCAGCAGTGAGGGGACTAGCTCCTCGAACACAGATACGCAGTATTTT
TRBV6-1	TRBJ1-1	NA	NA	CASSVEGGMNTEAFF	TGTGCCAGCAGTGTTGAGGGCGGGATGAACACTGAAGCTTTCTTT
TRBV6-1	TRBJ1-2	TRBD1	NA	CASSETGVGYTF	TGTGCCAGCAGTGAGACAGGGGTTGGCTACACCTTC
TRBV7-9	TRBJ2-1	NA	few	CASSLTGDVNEQFF	TGTGCCAGCAGCTTAACGGGAGATGTGAATGAGCAGTTCTTC
TRBV30	TRBJ2-1	NA	once	CAWSAGKGAYNEQFF	TGTGCCTGGAGTGCGGGGAAAGGCGCCTACAATGAGCAGTTCTTC
TRBV4-2	TRBJ2-7	TRBD1	NA	CASSLKGTGSYEQYF	TGTGCCAGCAGCCTGAAGGGGACAGGGTCCTACGAGCAGTACTTC
TRBV28	TRBJ2-7	TRBD1	NA	CASSFSQGTYEQYF	TGTGCCAGCAGTTTTTCACAGGGGACCTACGAGCAGTACTTC
TRBV6-6	TRBJ1-2	TRBD1	NA	CASSPSGQGAGGYTF	TGTGCCAGCAGTCCGTCGGGACAGGGGGCGGGTGGCTACACCTTC
TRBV9	TRBJ2-1	TRBD2	NA	CASSPPGGREGLLGEQFF	TGTGCCAGCAGCCCCCCCGGGGGGCGGGAGGGCCTTTTGGGTGAGCAGTTCTTC
TRBV25-1	TRBJ1-4	TRBD1	NA	CASSKGAEEKLFF	TGTGCCAGCAGTAAGGGGGCAGAGGAAAAACTGTTTTTT
TRBV18	TRBJ2-7	NA	NA	CASSPVTGLSSYEQYF	TGTGCCAGCTCACCAGTTACAGGCCTCAGCTCCTACGAGCAGTACTTC
TRBV7-2	TRBJ2-5	NA	NA	CASSAGTRDETQYF	TGTGCCAGCAGCGCGGGGACCAGAGATGAGACCCAGTACTTC
TRBV6-6	TRBJ1-2	TRBD1	once	CASSPTGVYGYTF	TGTGCCAGCAGCCCTACAGGGGTCTATGGCTACACCTTC
TRBV9	TRBJ2-7	TRBD1	NA	CASSVAGTGEHEQYF	TGTGCCAGCAGCGTAGCCGGGACAGGGGAACACGAGCAGTACTTC
TRBV6-5	TRBJ2-2	NA	NA	CASSTGPGTPGELFF	TGTGCCAGCAGTACTGGACCGGGAACACCCGGGGAGCTGTTTTTT
TRBV7-9	TRBJ2-7	NA	NA	CASSLHSSSYEQYF	TGTGCCAGCAGCTTACACAGTTCCTCCTACGAGCAGTACTTC
TRBV7-3	TRBJ2-1	TRBD2	once	CASSPSGSSYNEQFF	TGTGCCAGCAGCCCTAGCGGGAGCTCCTACAATGAGCAGTTCTTC
TRBV5-1	TRBJ1-2	NA	NA	CASSSRQRVGYTF	TGCGCCAGCAGCTCCCGACAGCGGGTTGGCTACACCTTC
TRBV28	TRBJ1-1	TRBD1	once	CASKGQLNTEAFF	TGTGCCAGTAAGGGACAGTTGAACACTGAAGCTTTCTTT
TRBV27	TRBJ2-2	TRBD2	NA	CASSGGSAGELFF	TGTGCCAGCAGCGGCGGGAGTGCCGGGGAGCTGTTTTTT
TRBV14	TRBJ2-1	TRBD2	NA	CASSYRLAGEQFF	TGTGCCAGCAGTTATCGACTAGCGGGTGAGCAGTTCTTC
TRBV4-1	TRBJ1-2	TRBD1	few	CASSPPGQPYGYTF	TGCGCCAGCAGCCCACCGGGACAGCCCTATGGCTACACCTTC
TRBV6-5	TRBJ1-5	NA	NA	CASSRDSNSNQPQHF	TGTGCCAGCAGTAGGGACTCCAATAGCAATCAGCCCCAGCATTTT
TRBV14	TRBJ2-2	NA	NA	CASSLLNTGELFF	TGTGCCAGCAGCCTCTTAAACACCGGGGAGCTGTTTTTT
TRBV6-5	TRBJ2-2	TRBD1	NA	CASSYSGGAGGELFF	TGTGCCAGCAGTTACTCAGGGGGCGCCGGCGGGGAGCTGTTTTTT
TRBV6-6	TRBJ2-3	TRBD1	NA	CASSNPGQGSDTQYF	TGTGCCAGCAGTAATCCGGGACAGGGCTCAGATACGCAGTATTTT